This T cell receptor beta chain was sequenced for a study of Ad26.COV2.S vaccination and SARS-CoV-2 variants. Whole-study context: The authors gave Ad26.COV2.S intramuscularly, either once or twice 56 days apart.

The protocol was immunoSEQ multiplex PCR, while the TCRdb copy is restricted to in-frame clones and leaves out a portion. This sample has 400,000 to 450,000 clones; about 90% occur once, and the top ten carry roughly 4%. Overall study findings and caveats: The TCR-based breadth and depth measures might underestimate overall T cell responses.

Treatment indicated: roughly 20 received Ad26.COV2.S at low or high dose, single or two shots; a few received placebo; per-sample allocation not given. Material that was analyzed had been drawn on day 63 after the first vaccine or placebo injection. To note about this clone: Its antigen is not identified.

Deletions cut 5 bases from V and 4 bases from J, with 15 bases between. The CDR3 totals 15 residues. The germline gives CDR1 LNHDA, CDR2 SQIVND (reference sequence). The gene calls are TRBV19 and TRBJ2-4, with D tentatively TRBD1 (6 bases). Sequenced material: peripheral blood, taken in a trial of Ad26.COV2.S vaccine versus placebo. This receptor was obtained from a person between 18 and 65 years old who received the Ad26.COV2.S COVID-19 vaccine or a placebo. The CDR3 DNA is TGTGCCAGTAGTCCCCAGGGGTGGACAAAAAACATTCAGTACTTC. Translating it yields CASSPQGWTKNIQYF.